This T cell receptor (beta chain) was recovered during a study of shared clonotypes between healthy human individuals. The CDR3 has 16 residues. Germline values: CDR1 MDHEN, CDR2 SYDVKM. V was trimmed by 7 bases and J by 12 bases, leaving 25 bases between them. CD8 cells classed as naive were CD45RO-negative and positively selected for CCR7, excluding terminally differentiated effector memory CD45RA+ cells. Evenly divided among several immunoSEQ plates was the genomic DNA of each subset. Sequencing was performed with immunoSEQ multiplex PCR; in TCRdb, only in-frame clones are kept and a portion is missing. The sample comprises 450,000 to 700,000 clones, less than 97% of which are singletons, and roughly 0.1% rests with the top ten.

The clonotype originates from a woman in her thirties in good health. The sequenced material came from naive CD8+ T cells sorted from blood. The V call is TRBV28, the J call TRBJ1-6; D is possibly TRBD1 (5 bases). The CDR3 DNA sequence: TGTGCCAGCAAAGGTGGGGGGACCACGGTTCGGTTACCCCTCCACTTT. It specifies CASKGGGTTVRLPLHF. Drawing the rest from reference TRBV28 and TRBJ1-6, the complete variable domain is DVKVTQSSRYLVKRTGEKVFLECVQDMDHENMFWYRQDPGLGLRLIYFSYDVKMKEKGDIPEGYSVSREKKERFSLILESASTNQTSMYLCASKGGGTTVRLPLHFGNGTRLTVT.